This passage covers 15 T cell receptor beta chains from one sample sequenced in a study of cytomegalovirus exposure and HLA in healthy donors. PCR employed 60 Vbeta and 13 Jbeta primers. Only in-frame clones appear in the TCRdb table, and some are missing; sequencing was by immunoSEQ multiplex PCR. The sample lists 130,000 or so clones; more than 60% were seen once. Sequencing was performed on PBMCs. The receptor source for this set is a woman aged 18-29 years in good health and CMV-seronegative.

The J gene is TRBJ1-3, the V gene TRBV10-3; D ambiguous. CDR1 and CDR2 (germline): ENHRY, SYGVKD. The V gene lost 10 bases and the J gene lost 2 bases, with 9 bases spanning the gap. CDR3 size: 12 residues. CDR3 region: CASWSTGNTIYF. CDR3 nucleotides: TGTGCCAGCTGGAGCACTGGAAACACCATATATTTT.

The J gene is TRBJ2-1, the V gene TRBV19; 7 positions agree with TRBD2. Germline V gene data show CDR1 as LNHDA and CDR2 as SQIVND (reference sequence). After removal of 3 bases from V and 5 bases from J, the junction contained 7 bases not matched to a gene. This CDR3 is 15 amino acids long. The CDR3 DNA reads as TGTGCCAGTAGTATGCGCGCGGGAGACAACAATGAGCAGTTCTTC. Residues: CASSMRAGDNNEQFF.

V is TRBV5-6 and J is TRBJ2-7; possibly TRBD2 for D (6 bases). The V and J ends lost 5 bases and 3 bases respectively, with 12 bases between them. CDR1 is SGHDT and CDR2 is YYEEEE in the germline V gene. This CDR3 is 13 amino acids long. The CDR3 bases are TGTGCCAGCAGGTGGCGGGGTCTCTACGAGCAGTACTTC. It translates to CASRWRGLYEQYF.

The V and J genes are TRBV2 and TRBJ1-4; no firm D call. Germline lookup yields CDR1 SNHLY and CDR2 FYNNEI. With 6 bases removed from V and 10 bases from J, the gap between germline ends came to 15 bases. The CDR3 has 13 residues. For the CDR3, the DNA is TGTGCCAGCAGCCCTACGTTTGAGGCAAAACTGTTTTTT. Its protein is CASSPTFEAKLFF.

The chain carries TRBV30 and TRBJ2-5; 7 bases are a match to TRBD1. The CDR3 loop spans 15 amino acids. Per the germline V gene, CDR1 is GTSNPN and CDR2 is SVGIG (reference sequence). J gave up 4 bases and V 6 bases, and 14 bases lay outside the gene matches. Here the CDR3 DNA reads TGTGCCTGTTCCCACACAGGGGCTCAGGGAGAGACCCAGTACTTC. As protein: CACSHTGAQGETQYF.

The chain links TRBV7-2 to TRBJ2-7; D remains ambiguous. Germline CDR1 and CDR2: SGHTA and FQGNSA. The CDR3 is 13 amino acids. V dropped 5 bases and J dropped 0 bases, with 8 bases sitting between them. The CDR3 DNA sequence: TGTGCCAGCAGCCCCGCGGTCTCCTACGAGCAGTACTTC. Its protein is CASSPAVSYEQYF. Together with reference TRBV7-2 and TRBJ2-7, the CDR3 gives the full variable domain: GAGVSQSPSNKVTEKGKDVELRCDPISGHTALYWYRQSLGQGLEFLIYFQGNSAPDKSGLPSDRFSAERTGGSVSTLTIQRTQQEDSAVYLCASSPAVSYEQYFGPGTRLTVT.

The rearrangement uses TRBV2 and TRBJ2-7, with 8 bases matching TRBD1. CDR1 is SNHLY and CDR2 is FYNNEI in the germline V gene. The CDR3 is 14 residues long. J was trimmed by 3 bases and V by 4 bases; bases with no gene match: 5. The DNA of the CDR3 is TGTGCCAGCAGTGCCCACGGACAGGGCTACGAGCAGTACTTC. Protein: CASSAHGQGYEQYF.

The chain is built from TRBV27 and TRBJ2-7; perhaps TRBD2 as D (7 bases). The CDR3 is 17 amino acids. Germline CDR1 is MNHEY and CDR2 is SMNVEV (reference sequence). With 5 bases removed from V and 3 bases from J, the gap between germline ends came to 23 bases. This CDR3 reads CASSLGGPGEVDYEQYF. Here the CDR3 DNA reads TGTGCCAGCAGTCTCGGGGGGCCAGGGGAGGTCGACTACGAGCAGTACTTC.

The chain links TRBV6-5 to TRBJ2-7, with 12 bases that match TRBD2. The CDR3 extends over 14 amino acids. Trimming at V came to 4 bases and at J to 5 bases, leaving 3 bases not matched to a gene. Germline assignment: CDR1 MNHEY and CDR2 SVGAGI. The CDR3 protein is CASSSSGRDHEQYF. CDR3 bases: TGTGCCAGCAGTTCTAGCGGGAGGGATCACGAGCAGTACTTC.

This clone showed up just a few times. The chain is built from TRBV11-3 and TRBJ2-1, with 7 bases aligning to TRBD2. The trim removed 5 bases at V and 6 bases at J, leaving 7 bases unmatched. CDR3 length: 14 amino acids. The germline V gene has CDR1 SGHNT and CDR2 YENEEA. For the CDR3, the DNA is TGTGCCAGCAGCGTGAGCGGGATTTCCAATGAGCAGTTCTTC. Its translation: CASSVSGISNEQFF.

The genes are TRBV27 and TRBJ2-5; D may be TRBD2 (5 bases). The CDR3 is 13 residues long. With 3 bases removed from V and 3 bases from J, the gap between germline ends came to 8 bases. The V gene's germline CDR1 is MNHEY and CDR2 SMNVEV (reference sequence). The CDR3, as DNA: TGTGCCAGCAGTTTCCGGGAAGAAGAGACCCAGTACTTC. Translation: CASSFREEETQYF.

The rearrangement uses TRBV4-2 and TRBJ2-3, with 11 positions matching TRBD2. V lost 0 bases and J lost 4; bases outside the gene matches: 9. The CDR3 spans 18 residues. Germline CDR1 and CDR2: LGHNA and YNFKEQ. CDR3 coding DNA: TGTGCCAGCAGCCAAGATACTAGCGGGAGTCAGTGGGCAGATACGCAGTATTTT. Protein product: CASSQDTSGSQWADTQYF.

The V call is TRBV20-1, the J call TRBJ1-2; D not resolved. V was clipped by 3 bases and J by 5 bases, with 7 bases between them. The CDR3 consists of 11 residues. Germline V CDR1 and CDR2: DFQATT, SNEGSKA (reference sequence). The CDR3 is CSASSGYGYTF. CDR3 bases: TGCAGTGCTAGCTCCGGGTATGGCTACACCTTC.

About this clone: Other nucleotide sequences in the sample specify the same CDR3. J is TRBJ2-1 and V is TRBV5-1; 8 bases are shared with TRBD2. The CDR3 loop spans 16 amino acids. Losses at the gene ends were 0 bases for V and 0 bases for J; bases not matched to a gene: 2. The germline V gene has CDR1 SGHRS and CDR2 YFSETQ. Here the CDR3 DNA reads TGCGCCAGCAGCTTGGCAAGCGGGAGCTCCTACAATGAGCAGTTCTTC. Translation gives CASSLASGSSYNEQFF. Together with reference TRBV5-1 and TRBJ2-1, the CDR3 gives the full variable domain: KAGVTQTPRYLIKTRGQQVTLSCSPISGHRSVSWYQQTPGQGLQFLFEYFSETQRNKGNFPGRFSGRQFSNSRSEMNVSTLELGDSALYLCASSLASGSSYNEQFFGPGTRLTVL.

The V and J genes are TRBV5-1 and TRBJ2-7, with 8 bases that match TRBD1. Per the germline V gene, CDR1 is SGHRS and CDR2 is YFSETQ. Losses at the gene ends were 7 bases for V and 5 bases for J; bases not matched to a gene: 5. The CDR3 totals 12 residues. DNA for the CDR3: TGCGCCAGCGGACAGGGATTCCACGAGCAGTACTTC. It is translated as CASGQGFHEQYF.